A selection of T cell receptor beta chains follows, all from one sample in a study of shared clonotypes between healthy human individuals. Sequencing used immunoSEQ multiplex PCR; TCRdb keeps in-frame clones, though not all of them. The table lists approximately 2.1 million clones, over 90% of them singletons, with about 0.37% in the top ten. Sequenced: naive CD4+ T cells from PBMCs. These receptors were taken from a man aged 18 to 30 in good health. Some clones in this sample may be carry-over from other donors' samples. CDR3s leave out the opening cysteine and the closing phenylalanine or tryptophan.

cdr3_length: 12; v_call: TRBV6-1; cdr3_aa: ASMTRDRGLEQY
cdr3_length: 13; v_call: TRBV6-4; cdr3_aa: ASSDSGLVSNEQF
cdr3_length: 15; v_call: TRBV4-1; cdr3_aa: ASSQGRTSGSSYEQY
cdr3_length: 13; v_call: TRBV7-3; cdr3_aa: ASSSSGLLSSEQF
cdr3_length: 12; v_call: TRBV10-3; cdr3_aa: AISDYTDNQPQH
cdr3_length: 11; v_call: TRBV9; cdr3_aa: ASSASGTQTQY
cdr3_length: 14; v_call: TRBV9; cdr3_aa: ASSVVPSGMPETQY
cdr3_length: 14; v_call: TRBV11-3; cdr3_aa: ASSYRQGAVTGELF
cdr3_length: 15; v_call: TRBV27; cdr3_aa: ASSPIAWKANTGELF
cdr3_length: 13; v_call: TRBV7-2; cdr3_aa: ASSQTSGSGNEQF
cdr3_length: 15; v_call: TRBV19; cdr3_aa: ASSPLSGTGGNYGYT
cdr3_length: 12; v_call: TRBV7-2; cdr3_aa: ASSFERAGETQY
cdr3_length: 15; v_call: TRBV7-2; cdr3_aa: ASSLVQSGTGAYGYT
cdr3_length: 13; v_call: TRBV7-2; cdr3_aa: ASSLISPLENEQF
cdr3_length: 12; v_call: TRBV9; cdr3_aa: ASSVLGVGNEQF
cdr3_length: 13; v_call: TRBV5-1; cdr3_aa: ASSSGTGVNEKLF
cdr3_length: 16; v_call: TRBV4-1; cdr3_aa: ASSQVRLGLAGEETQY
cdr3_length: 13; v_call: TRBV28; cdr3_aa: ASRSGVNDNSPLH
cdr3_length: 13; v_call: TRBV7-8; cdr3_aa: ASSLSTSGRDEQF
cdr3_length: 13; v_call: TRBV28; cdr3_aa: AHEGSGQGNYGYT
cdr3_length: 14; v_call: TRBV7-8; cdr3_aa: ASSSQGVSTNEKLF
cdr3_length: 13; v_call: TRBV19; cdr3_aa: ASKPGGSGNQPQH
cdr3_length: 12; v_call: TRBV12-5; cdr3_aa: ASGGGQGTDTQY
cdr3_length: 12; v_call: TRBV11-3; cdr3_aa: ASSLLGSEETQY
cdr3_length: 16; v_call: TRBV11-2; cdr3_aa: ASSLVASPGGTKNIQY
cdr3_length: 14; v_call: TRBV5-4; cdr3_aa: ASSLGTLAGGDTQY
cdr3_length: 13; v_call: TRBV7-3; cdr3_aa: ASSFSGSSYNEQF
cdr3_length: 14; v_call: TRBV5-1; cdr3_aa: ASSPYPSTSNQPQH
cdr3_length: 13; v_call: TRBV28; cdr3_aa: ASSLTGTTSLEQY
cdr3_length: 11; v_call: TRBV5-4; cdr3_aa: ASSFGSQETQY
cdr3_length: 14; v_call: TRBV28; cdr3_aa: ASSIYTRGLTDTQY
cdr3_length: 10; v_call: TRBV2; cdr3_aa: ASSEEGNTIY
cdr3_length: 13; v_call: TRBV18; cdr3_aa: ASSPGQGVNTEAF
cdr3_length: 13; v_call: TRBV7-9; cdr3_aa: ASSEGQGSYYGYT
cdr3_length: 11; v_call: TRBV13; cdr3_aa: ASSLSPQETQY
cdr3_length: 13; v_call: TRBV19; cdr3_aa: ASRPRPEINYEQY
cdr3_length: 13; v_call: TRBV27; cdr3_aa: ASQTGRSNTGELF
cdr3_length: 14; v_call: TRBV19; cdr3_aa: ASSGPRQSSGNTIY
cdr3_length: 14; v_call: TRBV7-3; cdr3_aa: ASSEPLRASYNEQF
cdr3_length: 12; v_call: TRBV28; cdr3_aa: ASSPGLGGQPQH
cdr3_length: 12; v_call: TRBV2; cdr3_aa: ASSVVTRSVGYT
cdr3_length: 15; v_call: TRBV5-8; cdr3_aa: ASSFQTGRANTGELF
cdr3_length: 13; v_call: TRBV7-8; cdr3_aa: ASSLDGGRANEQF
cdr3_length: 11; v_call: TRBV5-4; cdr3_aa: ASSYLAGDTQY
cdr3_length: 13; v_call: TRBV7-2; cdr3_aa: ASSLALAGYNEQF
cdr3_length: 11; v_call: TRBV10-3; cdr3_aa: AISESGRETQY
cdr3_length: 9; v_call: TRBV28; cdr3_aa: ASSLSTEQF
cdr3_length: 12; v_call: TRBV7-2; cdr3_aa: ASSMGLDTGELF
cdr3_length: 11; v_call: TRBV14; cdr3_aa: ASSRTDKETQY
cdr3_length: 14; v_call: TRBV9; cdr3_aa: ASSPGGGGPTVEQY
cdr3_length: 12; v_call: TRBV9; cdr3_aa: ASTPGQGSYEQY
cdr3_length: 12; v_call: TRBV27; cdr3_aa: ATRPAGGGYEQY